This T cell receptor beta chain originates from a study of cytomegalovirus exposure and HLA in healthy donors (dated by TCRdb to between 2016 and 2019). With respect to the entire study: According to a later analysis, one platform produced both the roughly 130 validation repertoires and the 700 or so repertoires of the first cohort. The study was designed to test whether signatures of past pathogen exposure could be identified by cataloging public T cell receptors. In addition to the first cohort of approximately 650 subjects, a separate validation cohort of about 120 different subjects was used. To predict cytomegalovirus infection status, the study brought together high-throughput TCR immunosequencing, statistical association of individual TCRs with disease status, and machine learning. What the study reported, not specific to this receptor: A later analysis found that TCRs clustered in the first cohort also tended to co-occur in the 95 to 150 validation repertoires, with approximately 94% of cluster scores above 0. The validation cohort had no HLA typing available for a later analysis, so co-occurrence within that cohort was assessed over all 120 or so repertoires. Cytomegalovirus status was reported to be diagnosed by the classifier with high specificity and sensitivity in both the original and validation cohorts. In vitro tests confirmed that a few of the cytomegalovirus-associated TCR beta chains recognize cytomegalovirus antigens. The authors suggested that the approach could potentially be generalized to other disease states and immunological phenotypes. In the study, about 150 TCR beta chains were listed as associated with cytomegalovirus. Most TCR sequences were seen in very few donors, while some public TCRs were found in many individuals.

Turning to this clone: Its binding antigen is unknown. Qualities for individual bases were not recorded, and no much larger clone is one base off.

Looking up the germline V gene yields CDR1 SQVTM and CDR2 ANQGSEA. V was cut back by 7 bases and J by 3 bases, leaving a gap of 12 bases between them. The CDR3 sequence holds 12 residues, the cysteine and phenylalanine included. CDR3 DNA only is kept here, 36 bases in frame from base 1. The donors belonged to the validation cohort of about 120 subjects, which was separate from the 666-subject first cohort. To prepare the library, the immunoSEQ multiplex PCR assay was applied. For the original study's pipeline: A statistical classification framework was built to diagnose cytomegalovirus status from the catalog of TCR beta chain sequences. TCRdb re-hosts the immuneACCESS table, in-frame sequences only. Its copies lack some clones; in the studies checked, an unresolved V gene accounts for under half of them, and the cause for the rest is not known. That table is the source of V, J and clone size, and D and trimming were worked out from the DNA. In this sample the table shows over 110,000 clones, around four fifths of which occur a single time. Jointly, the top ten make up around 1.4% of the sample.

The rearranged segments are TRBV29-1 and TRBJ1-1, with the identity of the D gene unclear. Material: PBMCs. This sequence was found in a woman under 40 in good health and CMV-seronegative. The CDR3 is CSGGHGDTEAFF. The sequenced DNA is TGCAGCGGGGGTCACGGGGACACTGAAGCTTTCTTT. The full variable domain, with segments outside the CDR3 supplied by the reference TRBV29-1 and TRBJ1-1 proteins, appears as SAVISQKPSRDICQRGTSLTIQCQVDSQVTMMFWYRQQPGQSLTLIATANQGSEATYESGFVIDKFPISRPNLTFSTLTVSNMSPEDSSIYLCSGGHGDTEAFFGQGTRLTVV.